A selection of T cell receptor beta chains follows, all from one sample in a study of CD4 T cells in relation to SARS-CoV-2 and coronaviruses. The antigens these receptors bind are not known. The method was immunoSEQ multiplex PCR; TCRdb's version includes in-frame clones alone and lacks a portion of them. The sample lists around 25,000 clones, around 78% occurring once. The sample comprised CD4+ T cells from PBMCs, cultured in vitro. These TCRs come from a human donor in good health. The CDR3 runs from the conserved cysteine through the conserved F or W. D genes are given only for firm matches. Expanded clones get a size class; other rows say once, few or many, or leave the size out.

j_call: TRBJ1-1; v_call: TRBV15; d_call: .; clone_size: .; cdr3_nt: TGTGCCACCAGCGAGGCAGGGGATACTGAAGCTTTCTTT; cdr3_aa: CATSEAGDTEAFF
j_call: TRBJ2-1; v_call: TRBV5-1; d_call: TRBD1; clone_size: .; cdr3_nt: TGCGCCAGCAGCTTGAGGGGGCCCCCCTACAATGAGCAGTTCTTC; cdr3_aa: CASSLRGPPYNEQFF
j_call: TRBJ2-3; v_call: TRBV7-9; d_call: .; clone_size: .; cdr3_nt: TGTGCCAGCAGCTTGGCAGGGTCGACAGATACGCAGTATTTT; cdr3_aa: CASSLAGSTDTQYF
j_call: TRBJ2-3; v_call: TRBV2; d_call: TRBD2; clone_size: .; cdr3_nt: TGTGCCAGCATCATAGGCAGCGGGGGGAATACGCAGTATTTT; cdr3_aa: CASIIGSGGNTQYF
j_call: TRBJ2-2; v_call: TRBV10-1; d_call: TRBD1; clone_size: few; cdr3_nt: TGCGCCAGCAGTGAAGGGACAGACCCCGGGGAGCTGTTTTTT; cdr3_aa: CASSEGTDPGELFF
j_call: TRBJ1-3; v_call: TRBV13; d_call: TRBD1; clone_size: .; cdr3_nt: TGTGCCAGCAGCATAGGACAGGTTGCTGGAAACACCATATATTTT; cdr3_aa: CASSIGQVAGNTIYF
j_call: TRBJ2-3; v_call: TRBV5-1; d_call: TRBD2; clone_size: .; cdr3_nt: TGCGCCAGCAGCGCAGGGACTAGCGGCACAGATACGCAGTATTTT; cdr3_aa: CASSAGTSGTDTQYF
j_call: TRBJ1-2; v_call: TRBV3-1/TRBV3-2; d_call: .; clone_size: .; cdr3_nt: TGTGCCAGCAGCCAAGGACAGTCCTATGGCTACACCTTC; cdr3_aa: CASSQGQSYGYTF
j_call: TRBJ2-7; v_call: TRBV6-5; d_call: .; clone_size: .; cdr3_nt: TGTGCCAGCACCACGACTAGTCGCGAGCAGTACTTC; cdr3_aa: CASTTTSREQYF
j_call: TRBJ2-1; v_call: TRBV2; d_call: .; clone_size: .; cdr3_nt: TGTGCCAGCAGCGCCATACTAGGGGACAATGAGCAGTTCTTC; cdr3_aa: CASSAILGDNEQFF
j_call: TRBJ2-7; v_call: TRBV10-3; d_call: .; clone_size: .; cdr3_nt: TGTGCCATCAGTGGTACGGGGGCAATCGCCTACGAGCAGTACTTC; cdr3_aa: CAISGTGAIAYEQYF
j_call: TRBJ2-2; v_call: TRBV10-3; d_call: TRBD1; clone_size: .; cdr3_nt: TGTGCCATCAGTGACCCCGGGACAGGGATGGACGGGGAGCTGTTTTTT; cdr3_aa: CAISDPGTGMDGELFF
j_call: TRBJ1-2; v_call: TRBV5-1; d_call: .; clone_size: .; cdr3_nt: TGCGCCAGCAGCTTGTCACAGGGATTAGGCTACACCTTC; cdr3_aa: CASSLSQGLGYTF
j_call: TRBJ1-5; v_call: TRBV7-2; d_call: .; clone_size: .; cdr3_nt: TGTGCCAGCAGCTTATCCCGACAGGCACGCCAGCCCCAGCATTTT; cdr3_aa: CASSLSRQARQPQHF
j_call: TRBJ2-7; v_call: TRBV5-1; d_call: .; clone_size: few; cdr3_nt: TGCGCCAGCAGCTTGGGGGGACACATCGTCTCCTACGAGCAGTACTTC; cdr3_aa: CASSLGGHIVSYEQYF
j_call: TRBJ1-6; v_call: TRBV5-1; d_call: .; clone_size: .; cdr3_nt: TGCGCCAGCAGCTTGGCAGGGGAGAATTCACCCCTCCACTTT; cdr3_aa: CASSLAGENSPLHF
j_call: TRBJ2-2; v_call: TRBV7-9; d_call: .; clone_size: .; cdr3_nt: TGTGCCAGCAGCTTAGTTTCCGGGGCATCGGGCACCGGGGAGCTGTTTTTT; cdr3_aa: CASSLVSGASGTGELFF
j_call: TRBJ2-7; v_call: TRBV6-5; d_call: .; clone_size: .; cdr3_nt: TGTGCCAGCACCCAGGGTTCCTACGAGCAGTACTTC; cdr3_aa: CASTQGSYEQYF
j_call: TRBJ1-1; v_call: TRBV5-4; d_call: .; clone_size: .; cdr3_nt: TGTGCCAGCAGCTGGGGGGGCACTGAAGCTTTCTTT; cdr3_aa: CASSWGGTEAFF
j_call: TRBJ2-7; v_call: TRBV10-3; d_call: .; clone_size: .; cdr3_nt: TGTGCCATCAGTAGCGACAGAAGCTACGAGCAGTACTTC; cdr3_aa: CAISSDRSYEQYF
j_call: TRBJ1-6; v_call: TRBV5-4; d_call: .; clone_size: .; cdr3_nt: TGTGCCAGCAGCTGGTCGTTAGGGATGGATTCACCCCTCCACTTT; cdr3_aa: CASSWSLGMDSPLHF
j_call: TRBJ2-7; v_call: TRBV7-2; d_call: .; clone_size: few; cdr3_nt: TGTGCCAGCAGCTTACGTCGGGGCTTCGAGCAGTACTTC; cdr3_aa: CASSLRRGFEQYF
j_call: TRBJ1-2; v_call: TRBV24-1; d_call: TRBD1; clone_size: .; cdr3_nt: TGTGCCACCAGTGCGGACAGGAACTATGGCTACACCTTC; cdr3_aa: CATSADRNYGYTF